These T cell receptor beta chains were read from a single sample in a study of T-cell memory formation after mild COVID-19. From the 5' RACE reads, TCRdb called clonotypes with MiXCR, one entry per CDR3 protein. The sample yields 450,000 to 700,000 distinct CDR3 sequences, around 17% seen once. Sequencing was performed on PBMCs or a T cell subset sorted from them (not recorded which). The receptors here all came from an adult woman who had mild COVID-19 (a few samples of this study predate the infection). Cell type and time point are not known. CDR3s include the opening cysteine and the closing phenylalanine or tryptophan. The D gene is left open where the match is weak. Expanded clones are given a class, and other clones once, few, many or no size at all.

D gene,V gene,J gene,CDR3 length,clone size,CDR3 protein,CDR3 DNA
TRBD1,TRBV27,TRBJ1-2,15,-,CASKEVQGAKYGYTF,TGTGCCAGCAAGGAGGTACAGGGGGCAAAGTATGGCTACACCTTC
-,TRBV7-9,TRBJ2-1,12,few,CASSLLTNEQFF,TGTGCCAGCAGCTTATTGACTAATGAGCAGTTCTTC
-,TRBV5-1,TRBJ1-1,15,-,CASSLAATGNTEAFF,TGCGCCAGCAGCTTGGCCGCTACAGGGAACACTGAAGCTTTCTTT
-,TRBV29-1,TRBJ2-5,12,many,CSAGALGETQYF,TGCAGCGCAGGGGCGTTGGGTGAGACCCAGTACTTC
TRBD1,TRBV5-1,TRBJ1-5,16,-,CASSLGDRGGNQPQHF,TGCGCCAGCAGCTTGGGGGACAGGGGTGGCAATCAGCCCCAGCATTTT
TRBD1,TRBV20-1,TRBJ2-1,15,many,CSARDIQGSDNEQFF,TGCAGTGCTAGAGATATACAGGGGAGCGACAATGAGCAGTTCTTC
-,TRBV12-3/TRBV12-4,TRBJ1-1,15,many,CASSLSMGQNTEAFF,TGTGCCAGCAGTTTATCCATGGGACAGAACACTGAAGCTTTCTTT
-,TRBV6-5,TRBJ2-7,13,few,CASSYSGLREQYF,TGTGCCAGCAGTTACTCGGGGCTTCGCGAGCAGTACTTC
-,TRBV4-1,TRBJ2-3,14,few,CASSQVLPSDTQYF,TGCGCCAGCAGCCAAGTATTGCCATCAGATACGCAGTATTTT
-,TRBV4-3,TRBJ2-2,14,few,CASSPEELTGELFF,TGCGCCAGCAGCCCGGAGGAACTGACAGGGGAGCTGTTTTTT
-,TRBV7-9,TRBJ1-5,14,few,CASSEDSRSQPQHF,TGTGCCAGCAGCGAGGACAGCCGATCTCAGCCCCAGCATTTT